A selection of T cell receptor beta chains follows, all from one sample in a study of vaccination effects on CD4 cells after COVID-19. Their target antigens are unknown. The method was immunoSEQ multiplex PCR; TCRdb's version includes in-frame clones alone and lacks a portion of them. The data contain 47,000 or so clones, about 70% of them seen just once; the ten biggest clones take up 5.5% to 8%. The sample was CD4+ T cells from PBMCs cultured without peptide, taken after COVID-19 vaccination. The source is a human donor who received a COVID-19 vaccine. CDR3s include the opening cysteine and the closing phenylalanine or tryptophan. A D gene is named only where the DNA matches it firmly. Clone size, where shown, is once, few, many, or a class for clones that have expanded.

V gene	D gene	clone size	J gene	CDR3 protein	CDR3 DNA
TRBV6-5	.	.	TRBJ1-6	CASSYIQGGNSPLHF	TGTGCCAGCAGTTACATACAGGGCGGGAATTCACCCCTCCACTTT
TRBV5-1	.	.	TRBJ1-6	CASSLGRSGLDSPLHF	TGCGCCAGCAGCTTGGGTCGCTCAGGGTTGGATTCACCCCTCCACTTT
TRBV5-4	.	.	TRBJ2-2	CASSRTRAAGELFF	TGTGCCAGCAGCAGAACTAGAGCTGCCGGGGAGCTGTTTTTT
TRBV19	TRBD1	hyperexpanded	TRBJ1-5	CASSTSGGPAQPQHF	TGTGCCAGTAGCACTTCAGGGGGGCCCGCGCAGCCCCAGCATTTT
TRBV28	.	.	TRBJ2-7	CASSSPGTGTPYEQYF	TGTGCCAGCAGTTCACCCGGTACCGGGACACCCTACGAGCAGTACTTC
TRBV20-1	.	few	TRBJ2-7	CSASETGLAHF	TGCAGTGCTTCAGAGACGGGTCTAGCGCACTTC
TRBV18	.	.	TRBJ1-3	CASSPSTGAGNTIYF	TGTGCCAGCTCACCGTCTACAGGAGCTGGAAACACCATATATTTT
TRBV6-5	.	once	TRBJ1-3	CASSSATLSSGNTIYF	TGTGCCAGCAGTTCGGCGACACTAAGCTCTGGAAACACCATATATTTT
TRBV24-1	.	.	TRBJ2-5	CATSDGSGRTQYF	TGTGCCACCAGTGATGGGTCGGGGAGGACCCAGTACTTC
TRBV10-1	.	.	TRBJ1-2	CASSHSGDPVAYGYTF	TGCGCCAGCAGTCACTCTGGGGACCCCGTCGCCTATGGCTACACCTTC
TRBV12-5	.	.	TRBJ2-7	CASGSGGSIAYEQYF	TGTGCTAGTGGCTCCGGAGGCTCAATAGCTTACGAGCAGTACTTC
TRBV5-1	TRBD2	medium-sized	TRBJ2-2	CASSWGGANTGELFF	TGCGCCAGCAGCTGGGGGGGAGCGAACACCGGGGAGCTGTTTTTT
TRBV6-4	TRBD1	.	TRBJ1-6	CASKETGGDNSPLHF	TGTGCCAGCAAGGAGACAGGGGGAGATAATTCACCCCTCCACTTT
TRBV5-1	.	.	TRBJ1-2	CASSLDPQLSLVGYTF	TGCGCCAGCAGCTTGGACCCTCAGTTGAGTCTAGTGGGCTACACCTTC
TRBV18	TRBD2	few	TRBJ2-1	CASSTTGLAGGPFEQFF	TGTGCCAGCTCTACCACAGGACTAGCGGGAGGGCCATTTGAGCAGTTCTTC
TRBV7-8	TRBD2	.	TRBJ2-3	CASSPRTSGRSSDTQYF	TGTGCCAGCAGCCCACGGACTAGCGGGAGGTCCAGTGATACGCAGTATTTT
TRBV5-1	TRBD2	.	TRBJ2-1	CATSRDGQREFRSYNEQFF	TGCGCCACCTCCCGGGATGGGCAGCGGGAGTTTCGCTCCTACAATGAGCAGTTCTTC
TRBV25-1	.	few	TRBJ2-1	CASTARDGVAYNEQFF	TGTGCCAGCACCGCTAGGGACGGGGTTGCCTACAATGAGCAGTTCTTC
TRBV5-1	.	.	TRBJ1-2	CASSPGTAAGGYTF	TGCGCCAGCAGCCCGGGTACAGCCGCAGGGGGCTACACCTTC
TRBV30	.	.	TRBJ2-5	CAWKQDGETQYF	TGTGCCTGGAAACAGGACGGGGAGACCCAGTACTTC
TRBV7-9	.	once	TRBJ1-5	CASSLGDYAGNQPQHF	TGTGCCAGCAGCTTAGGGGATTACGCAGGCAATCAGCCCCAGCATTTT
TRBV5-1	.	.	TRBJ1-3	CASSLAAAPGNTIYF	TGCGCCAGCAGCTTGGCGGCCGCGCCGGGAAACACCATATATTTT
TRBV19	.	.	TRBJ2-7	CASSALDGSYSYEQYF	TGTGCCAGTAGTGCCTTAGACGGAAGCTACTCCTACGAGCAGTACTTC
TRBV11-3	TRBD2	.	TRBJ2-1	CASSLVLKREPDAYNEQFF	TGTGCCAGCAGCTTAGTATTAAAGCGGGAGCCGGATGCCTACAATGAGCAGTTCTTC
TRBV3-1/TRBV3-2	.	.	TRBJ1-1	CASSQVNTEAFF	TGTGCCAGCAGCCAAGTGAACACTGAAGCTTTCTTT
TRBV6-1	TRBD2	.	TRBJ2-1	CASSELAGPRYNEQFF	TGTGCCAGCAGTGAACTAGCGGGTCCCCGTTACAATGAGCAGTTCTTC
TRBV29-1	TRBD1	.	TRBJ2-1	CTAPGQGSDEQFF	TGCACCGCCCCAGGACAGGGATCGGATGAGCAGTTCTTC
TRBV10-3	TRBD1	.	TRBJ1-3	CAISRQGANGNTIYF	TGTGCCATCAGTCGACAGGGGGCGAATGGAAACACCATATATTTT
TRBV27	.	.	TRBJ2-3	CASSPYHGADTQYF	TGTGCCAGCAGCCCCTACCATGGCGCAGATACGCAGTATTTT
TRBV10-3	.	.	TRBJ1-1	CAIGNKAPSTEAFF	TGTGCCATCGGAAACAAGGCCCCGAGCACTGAAGCTTTCTTT
TRBV19	.	medium-sized	TRBJ2-7	CASSEQGASYEQYF	TGTGCCAGTAGTGAACAGGGAGCATCCTACGAGCAGTACTTC
TRBV2	.	.	TRBJ2-1	CASSQLQVSNEQFF	TGTGCCAGCAGTCAATTACAGGTGTCCAATGAGCAGTTCTTC
TRBV3-1/TRBV3-2	.	.	TRBJ1-1	CASSQVQGDTEAFF	TGTGCCAGCAGCCAAGTTCAGGGTGACACTGAAGCTTTCTTT
TRBV28	.	.	TRBJ2-7	CASSLISGQGSYEQYF	TGTGCCAGCAGTTTAATTTCGGGGCAGGGTAGCTACGAGCAGTACTTC